This T cell receptor beta chain was profiled in a study of blood T cell repertoires in COVID-19. There are 16 residues in the CDR3. Trimming cost V 4 bases and J 7 bases; bases outside gene matches: 8. Germline V CDR1 and CDR2: KGHDR, SFDVKD. Source study methods: How many nucleated cells were present was estimated from reference gene primer amplification. Here immunoSEQ multiplex PCR was the method, and the copy in TCRdb shows in-frame clones only, minus some. That table supplies the V and J calls and clone size; D and trimming were determined from the DNA. The sample lists under 300,000 clones, 80% to 85% occurring once.

The chain links TRBV24-1 to TRBJ2-1, with 11 bases lining up with TRBD2. The receptor's source is a woman aged 18-29 years with acute or convalescent COVID-19. Sequencing was performed on peripheral blood. In DNA, the CDR3 is TGTGCCACCAGTGAAAGGCTAGCGGGAGGAGGTAATGAGCAGTTCTTC. It translates to CATSERLAGGGNEQFF.